A single count supports the clone carrying this TCR beta chain. The germline CDR1 and CDR2 sequences are MNHNS and SASEGT. With 2 bases removed from V and 0 bases from J, the gap between germline ends came to 10 bases. CDR3 length equals 15 residues. The sample is drawn from a study of blood T cell repertoires in COVID-19. Some clones are missing from TCRdb's copy, which holds only in-frame ones; the method was immunoSEQ multiplex PCR. The sample records about 310,000 clones, roughly 86% being singletons. The chain recombines TRBV6-1 with TRBJ2-5, with a tentative D call TRBD2 (5 bases). What was sequenced was PBMCs or T cells enriched from blood (not recorded which). This TCR was recovered from a woman aged 18-29 years who had recovered from COVID-19. The CDR3 sequence is CASSETRADQETQYF. CDR3 sequence (DNA): TGTGCCAGCAGTGAAACTAGGGCAGACCAAGAGACCCAGTACTTC.